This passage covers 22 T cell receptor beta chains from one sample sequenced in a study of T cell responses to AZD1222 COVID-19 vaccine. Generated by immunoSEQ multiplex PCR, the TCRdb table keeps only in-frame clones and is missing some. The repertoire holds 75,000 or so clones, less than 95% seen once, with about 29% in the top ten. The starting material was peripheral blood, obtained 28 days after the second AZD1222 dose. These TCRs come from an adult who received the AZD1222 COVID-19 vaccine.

CDR3 bases: TGCGCCAGCAGCCAAGATCCCGGGCCGGGCCCCTACGAGCAGTACTTC. Protein sequence: CASSQDPGPGPYEQYF. The chain is built from TRBV4-1 and TRBJ2-7, with D hard to call. The CDR3 loop spans 16 amino acids. Germline V gene sequence: CDR1 MGHRA, CDR2 YSYEKL. Trimming pared 0 bases from V and 2 bases from J, leaving 14 bases between.

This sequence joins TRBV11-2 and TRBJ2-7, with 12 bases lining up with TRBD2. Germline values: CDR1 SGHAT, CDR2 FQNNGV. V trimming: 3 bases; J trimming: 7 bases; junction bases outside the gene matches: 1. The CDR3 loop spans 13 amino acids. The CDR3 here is CASSFLAGGEQYF. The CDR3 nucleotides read TGTGCCAGCAGCTTTCTAGCGGGGGGGGAGCAGTACTTC.

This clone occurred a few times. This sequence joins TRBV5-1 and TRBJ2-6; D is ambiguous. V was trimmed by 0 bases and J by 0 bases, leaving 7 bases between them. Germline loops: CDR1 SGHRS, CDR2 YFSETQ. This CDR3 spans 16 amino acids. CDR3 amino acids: CASSLAISSGANVLTF. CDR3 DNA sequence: TGCGCCAGCAGCTTGGCCATCTCCTCTGGGGCCAACGTCCTGACTTTC.

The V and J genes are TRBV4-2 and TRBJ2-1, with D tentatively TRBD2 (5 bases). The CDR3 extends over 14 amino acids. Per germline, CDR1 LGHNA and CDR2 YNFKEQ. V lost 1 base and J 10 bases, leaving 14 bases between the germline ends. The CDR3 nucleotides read TGTGCCAGCAGCCAAGTCCTAGCAGCGGAAGAGCAGTTCTTC. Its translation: CASSQVLAAEEQFF.

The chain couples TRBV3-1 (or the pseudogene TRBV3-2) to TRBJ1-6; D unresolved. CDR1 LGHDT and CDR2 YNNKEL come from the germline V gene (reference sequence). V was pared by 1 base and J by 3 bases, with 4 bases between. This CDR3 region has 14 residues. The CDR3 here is CASSQGNYNSPLHF. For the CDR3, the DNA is TGTGCCAGCAGCCAAGGGAACTATAATTCACCCCTCCACTTT.

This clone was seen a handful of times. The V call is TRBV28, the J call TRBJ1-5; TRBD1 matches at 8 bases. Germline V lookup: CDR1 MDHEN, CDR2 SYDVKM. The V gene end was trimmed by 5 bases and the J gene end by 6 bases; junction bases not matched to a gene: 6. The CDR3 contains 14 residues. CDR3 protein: CASSTQTGVQPQHF. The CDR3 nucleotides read TGTGCCAGCAGTACCCAGACAGGGGTTCAGCCCCAGCATTTT.

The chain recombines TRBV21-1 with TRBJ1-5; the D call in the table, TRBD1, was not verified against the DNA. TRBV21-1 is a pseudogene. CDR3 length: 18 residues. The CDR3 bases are TGTGCCAGCAGCGGCCCAGTTCGGGTGAACAGGCTTGATAAGCCCCAGCATTTT. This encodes CASSGPVRVNRLDKPQHF.

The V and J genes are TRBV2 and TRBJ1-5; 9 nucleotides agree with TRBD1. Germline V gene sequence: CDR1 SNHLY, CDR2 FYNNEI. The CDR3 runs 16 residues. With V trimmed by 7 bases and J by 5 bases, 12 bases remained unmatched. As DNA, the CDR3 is TGTGCCAGCACCCTAGGCCGGGACAGGGTCGATCAGCCCCAGCATTTT. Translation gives CASTLGRDRVDQPQHF.

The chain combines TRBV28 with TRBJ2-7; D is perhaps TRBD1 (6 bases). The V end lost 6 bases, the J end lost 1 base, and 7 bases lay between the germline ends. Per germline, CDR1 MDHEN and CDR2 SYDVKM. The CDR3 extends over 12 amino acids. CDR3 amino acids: CASRGQSYEQYF. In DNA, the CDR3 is TGTGCCAGCAGAGGACAGTCCTACGAGCAGTACTTC.

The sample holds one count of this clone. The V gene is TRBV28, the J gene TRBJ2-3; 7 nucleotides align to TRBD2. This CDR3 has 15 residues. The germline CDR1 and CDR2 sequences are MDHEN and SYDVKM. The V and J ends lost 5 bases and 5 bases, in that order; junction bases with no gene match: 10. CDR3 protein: CASSAQTGGEDTQYF. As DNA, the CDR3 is TGTGCCAGCAGTGCCCAGACTGGGGGGGAAGATACGCAGTATTTT.

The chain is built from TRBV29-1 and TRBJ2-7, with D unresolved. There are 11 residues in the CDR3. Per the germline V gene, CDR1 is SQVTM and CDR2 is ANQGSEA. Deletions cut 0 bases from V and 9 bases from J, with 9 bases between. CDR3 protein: CSVEDDGPQYF. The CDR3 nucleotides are TGCAGCGTTGAAGATGATGGGCCGCAGTACTTC.

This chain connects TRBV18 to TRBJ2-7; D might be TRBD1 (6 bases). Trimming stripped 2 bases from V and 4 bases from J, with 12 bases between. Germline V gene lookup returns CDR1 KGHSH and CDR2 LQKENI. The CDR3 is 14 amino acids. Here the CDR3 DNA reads TGTGCCAGCTCACCAGTTTCAGGGGCATACGAGCAGTACTTC. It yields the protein CASSPVSGAYEQYF.

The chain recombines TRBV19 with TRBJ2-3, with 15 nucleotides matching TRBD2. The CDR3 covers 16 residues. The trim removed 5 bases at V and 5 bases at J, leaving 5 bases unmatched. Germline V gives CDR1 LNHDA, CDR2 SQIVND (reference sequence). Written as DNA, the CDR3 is TGTGCCAGTAGTCGCCTGGGACTAGCGGGAGGAGATACGCAGTATTTT. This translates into CASSRLGLAGGDTQYF.

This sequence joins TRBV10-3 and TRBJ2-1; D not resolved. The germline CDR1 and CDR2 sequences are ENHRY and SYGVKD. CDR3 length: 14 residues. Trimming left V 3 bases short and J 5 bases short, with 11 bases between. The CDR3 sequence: CAISELTRNNEQFF. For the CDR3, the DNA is TGTGCCATCAGTGAACTCACACGGAACAATGAGCAGTTCTTC.

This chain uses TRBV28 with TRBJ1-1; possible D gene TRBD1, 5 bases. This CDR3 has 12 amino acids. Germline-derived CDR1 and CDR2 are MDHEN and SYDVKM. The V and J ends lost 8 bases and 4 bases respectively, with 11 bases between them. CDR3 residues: CASLAGGTEAFF. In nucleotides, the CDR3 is TGTGCCAGCTTGGCCGGGGGCACTGAAGCTTTCTTT.

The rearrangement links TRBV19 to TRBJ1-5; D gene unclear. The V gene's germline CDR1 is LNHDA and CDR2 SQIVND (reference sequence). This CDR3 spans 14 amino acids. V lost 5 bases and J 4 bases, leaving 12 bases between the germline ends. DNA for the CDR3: TGTGCCAGTAGTTGGGGTTCTCTTAATCAGCCCCAGCATTTT. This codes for CASSWGSLNQPQHF. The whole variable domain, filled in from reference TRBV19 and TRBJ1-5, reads DGGITQSPKYLFRKEGQNVTLSCEQNLNHDAMYWYRQDPGQGLRLIYYSQIVNDFQKGDIAEGYSVSREKKESFPLTVTSAQKNPTAFYLCASSWGSLNQPQHFGDGTRLSIL.

The CDR3 loop reads CASSSGGTPNEKLFF. The CDR3 nucleotides are TGTGCCAGCAGCTCCGGCGGGACACCTAATGAAAAACTGTTTTTT. The V call is TRBV5-6, the J call TRBJ1-4, with D possibly matching TRBD1 (6 bases). This CDR3 has 15 amino acids. Germline CDR1 is SGHDT and CDR2 is YYEEEE. Between the trimmed V and J ends, which lost 3 bases and 3 bases, there was a span of 12 bases.

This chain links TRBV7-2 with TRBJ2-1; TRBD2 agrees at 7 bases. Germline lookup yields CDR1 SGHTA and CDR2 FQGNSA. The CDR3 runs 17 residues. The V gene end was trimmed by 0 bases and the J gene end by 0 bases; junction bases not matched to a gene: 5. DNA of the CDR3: TGTGCCAGCAGCTTAGCGATGCTAGCGGTCTCCTACAATGAGCAGTTCTTC. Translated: CASSLAMLAVSYNEQFF.

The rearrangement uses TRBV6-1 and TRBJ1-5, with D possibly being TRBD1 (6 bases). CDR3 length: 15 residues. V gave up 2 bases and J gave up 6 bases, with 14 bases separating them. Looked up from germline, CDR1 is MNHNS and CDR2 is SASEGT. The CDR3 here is CASSETAGAGQPQHF. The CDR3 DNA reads TGTGCCAGCAGTGAAACAGCAGGGGCGGGTCAGCCCCAGCATTTT.

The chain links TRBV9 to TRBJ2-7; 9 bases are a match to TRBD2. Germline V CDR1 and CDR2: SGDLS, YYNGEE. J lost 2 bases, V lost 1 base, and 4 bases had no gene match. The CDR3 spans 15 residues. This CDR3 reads CASSVFSGGPYEQYF. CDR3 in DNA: TGTGCCAGCAGCGTATTTAGCGGGGGACCCTACGAGCAGTACTTC.

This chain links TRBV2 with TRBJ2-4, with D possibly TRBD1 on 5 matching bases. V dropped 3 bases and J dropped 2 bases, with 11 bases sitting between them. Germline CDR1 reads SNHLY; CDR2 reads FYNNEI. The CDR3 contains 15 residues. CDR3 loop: CASSDSRATKNIQYF. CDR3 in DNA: TGTGCCAGCAGTGATTCCAGGGCGACCAAAAACATTCAGTACTTC.

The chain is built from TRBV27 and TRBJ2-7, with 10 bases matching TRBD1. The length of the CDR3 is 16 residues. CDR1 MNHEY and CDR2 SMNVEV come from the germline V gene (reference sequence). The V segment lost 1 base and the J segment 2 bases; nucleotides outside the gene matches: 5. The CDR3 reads CASSLYWDRGPYEQYF. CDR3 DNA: TGTGCCAGCAGTTTATATTGGGACAGGGGTCCCTACGAGCAGTACTTC.